This entry describes one TCR beta chain. Its cognate antigen is unknown. V shed 8 bases and J shed 3 bases, with 19 bases lying between them. CDR3 size: 15 residues. Germline V gene data show CDR1 as MNHEY and CDR2 as SVGAGI. These data are taken from a study of T cell responses to AZD1222 COVID-19 vaccine. Produced via immunoSEQ multiplex PCR; TCRdb's table is partial and in-frame only. The sample consists of roughly 91,000 clones, 90% of them appearing once. General observations from the study: Samples come after the peak T cell response, not at day 14. Spike was spanned by vaccine-associated CD4 TCRs, with dominance at 160-218 and 743-854.

The receptor was derived from an adult in good health. The source material was peripheral blood, sampled on day 0 of AZD1222 vaccination. V gene TRBV6-5 combines with J gene TRBJ1-2; the D gene is possibly TRBD1 (6 bases). This CDR3 is CASGLSGRGYYGYTF. For the CDR3, the DNA is TGTGCCAGCGGACTCAGTGGCAGGGGATACTATGGCTACACCTTC.